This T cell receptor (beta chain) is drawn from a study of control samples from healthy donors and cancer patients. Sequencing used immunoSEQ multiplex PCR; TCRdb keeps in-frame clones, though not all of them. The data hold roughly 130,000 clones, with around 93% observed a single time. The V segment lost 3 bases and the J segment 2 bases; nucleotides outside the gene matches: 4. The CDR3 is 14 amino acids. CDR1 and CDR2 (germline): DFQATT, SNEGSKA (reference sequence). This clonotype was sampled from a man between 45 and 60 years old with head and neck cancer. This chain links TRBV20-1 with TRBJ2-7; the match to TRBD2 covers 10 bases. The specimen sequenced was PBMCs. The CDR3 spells CSASASGGAYEQYF. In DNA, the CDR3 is TGCAGTGCTAGTGCCAGCGGGGGGGCCTACGAGCAGTACTTC.